The 10 T cell receptor beta chains reported below all come from one sample, sequenced in a study of shared clonotypes between healthy human individuals. Clones were sequenced by immunoSEQ multiplex PCR, and TCRdb holds only the in-frame ones, with some missing. The sample has some 1.5 million clones; roughly 96% are singletons. Sample: naive CD4+ T cells sorted from blood. Documented subset: CD45RA+ positively selected. The origin of the receptors is a man aged 25 to 45 in good health.

The chain uses TRBV4-3 and TRBJ2-6; 9 nucleotides agree with TRBD2. Germline CDR1 is LGHNA and CDR2 is YSLEER. After removal of 1 base from V and 1 base from J, the junction contained 11 bases not matched to a gene. The CDR3 sequence is 20 residues long. The CDR3 protein is CASSQALGLAGNSGANVLTF. CDR3 sequence (DNA): TGCGCCAGCAGCCAAGCGCTAGGGCTAGCGGGAAATTCTGGGGCCAACGTCCTGACTTTC.

This clone was recorded once. The chain links TRBV4-1 to TRBJ2-5; D unresolved. Germline lookup yields CDR1 MGHRA and CDR2 YSYEKL. V was cut by 7 bases and J by 5 bases, with 17 bases left in between. The CDR3 length is 14 residues. The CDR3 sequence is CASTPTGVRETQYF. The CDR3 region has the DNA TGCGCCAGCACCCCCACCGGAGTCCGGGAGACCCAGTACTTC.

The rearrangement joins TRBV18 to TRBJ2-3; D gene unclear. In germline, CDR1 is KGHSH, CDR2 LQKENI. V lost 0 bases to trimming and J lost 5 bases, with 6 bases between them. The CDR3 covers 13 residues. The CDR3 is CASSPPGKDTQYF. Here the CDR3 DNA reads TGTGCCAGCTCACCACCGGGGAAAGATACGCAGTATTTT.

As regards this clone: The sample carries other DNA sequences with the same CDR3. This chain joins TRBV6-1 and TRBJ2-7; D not certain. Germline CDR1 is MNHNS and CDR2 is SASEGT. The germline V and J ends were trimmed by 4 bases and 1 base, with 5 bases remaining between them. This CDR3 contains 12 residues. The CDR3 DNA reads TGTGCCAGCAGTGGGGTTTCCTACGAGCAGTACTTC. It specifies CASSGVSYEQYF.

This clone was observed a single time. The genes are TRBV29-1 and TRBJ1-2; D not resolved. CDR3 length equals 11 residues. V was clipped by 5 bases and J by 7 bases, with 11 bases between them. Germline lookup yields CDR1 SQVTM and CDR2 ANQGSEA. The CDR3 loop is CSVLKEGGYTF. The CDR3 DNA sequence: TGCAGCGTTCTCAAAGAGGGTGGCTACACCTTC.

The rearrangement uses TRBV19 and TRBJ2-7; 14 nucleotides agree with TRBD2. The CDR3 has 16 amino acids. The junction had 4 bases not matched to a gene; V was cut back by 0 bases and J by 6 bases. Germline V gives CDR1 LNHDA, CDR2 SQIVND (reference sequence). The CDR3 loop reads CASSIEGTSGSSEQYF. The CDR3 nucleotides are TGTGCCAGTAGTATAGAAGGGACTAGCGGGAGTAGCGAGCAGTACTTC.

Concerning this clone: The same CDR3 can be traced to other DNA sequences in this sample. The chain has TRBV5-1 and TRBJ2-1; D uncertain. CDR1 is SGHRS, CDR2 YFSETQ, per germline. V lost 1 base, J lost 0 bases, and 8 bases lay in between. The CDR3 runs to 15 residues. DNA of the CDR3: TGCGCCAGCAGCTTGAGACGGAGCTCCTACAATGAGCAGTTCTTC. Translating it yields CASSLRRSSYNEQFF.

The V gene is TRBV6-5, the J gene TRBJ1-2; D possibly corresponds to TRBD1 (5 bases). The germline CDR1 and CDR2 sequences are MNHEY and SVGAGI. Between the trimmed V and J ends, which lost 1 base and 7 bases, there was a span of 16 bases. This CDR3 region has 15 residues. CDR3 amino acids: CASSYFGGAQGGYTF. Written as DNA, the CDR3 is TGTGCCAGCAGTTACTTCGGAGGGGCCCAGGGTGGCTACACCTTC.

V usage is TRBV28 and J usage is TRBJ1-1, with D possibly matching TRBD1 (6 bases). CDR3 length: 12 amino acids. V gave up 5 bases and J gave up 11 bases, with 15 bases separating them. Germline CDR1 and CDR2: MDHEN and SYDVKM. Here the CDR3 reads CASSLGTFGAFF. The CDR3 bases are TGTGCCAGCAGTCTCGGGACATTTGGCGCTTTCTTT.

The rearrangement uses TRBV19 and TRBJ1-4; D is unresolved. Germline CDR1 LNHDA, CDR2 SQIVND (reference sequence). This CDR3 has 14 amino acids. Trimming took 2 bases from V and 0 from J, leaving 4 bases between them. As DNA, the CDR3 is TGTGCCAGTAGTATACAATCAACTAATGAAAAACTGTTTTTT. It specifies CASSIQSTNEKLFF.